The source of this T cell receptor beta chain is a study of cytomegalovirus exposure and HLA in healthy donors (dated by TCRdb to between 2016 and 2019). General notes on the study: An earlier analysis of several hundred of the donors reported 276 Gb of sequence data and 117 million unique TCR beta sequences obtained from 150 million to 200 million T cells. An earlier analysis of roughly 580 of the donors used high-throughput TCR beta sequencing to judge whether each TCR beta V gene segment behaved as functional or pseudogenic. The aim of the study was to test whether cataloging public T cell receptors could identify signatures of past pathogen exposure. To predict cytomegalovirus infection status, the study brought together high-throughput TCR immunosequencing, statistical association of individual TCRs with disease status, and machine learning. Donor age, sex, ethnicity and CMV serostatus were collected together with the repertoire data. A later analysis re-analyzed previously published TCR beta repertoires from 666 donors and added high-resolution HLA genotyping to study TCR occurrence patterns. Roughly 5 DR-DQ haplotypes were handled as single units for association and clustering, since linkage in the cohort was strong. Among around 400 genotyped donors of the cohort, an average of approximately 240,000 unique TCR beta nucleotide sequences was sequenced per donor, of which roughly 17% were non-productive. Roughly 300 gigabases of sequencing data and tens of millions of unique TCR sequences made up an early release that covered roughly 670 HLA-typed donors. All discovery cohort repertoires had been generated on a single sequencing platform. Of the approximately 400 genotyped donors, roughly 76% were placed in the genetic ancestry cluster associated with self-reported Caucasian donors. HLA typing included class I and class II loci at four-digit resolution. The study used immunosequencing to profile the T cell repertoires of approximately 650 subjects and linked those repertoires to cytomegalovirus serostatus. Besides the first cohort of roughly 700 subjects, a separate validation cohort made up of about 120 different subjects was used. The later analysis used no new phenotypic data to find candidate immune exposures, relying instead on TCR beta sequences and their occurrence across donors. Genome-wide SNP genotypes for about 65% of the 666 donors were used in a later genetic analysis, which treated that subset as a discovery cohort. Typing coverage varied by locus: about 629-630 donors for A, B, C, DRB1 and DQB1; about 520 for DQA1; some 610 for DPA1; approximately 470 for DPB1. Overall study results and their limits: Because HLA typing was missing for some donors at each locus, association tests included only the typed subset. According to a later analysis, TCR association rates differed among HLA loci, with DRB1 alleles showing the most associated TCRs and HLA-C alleles showing the fewest. According to a later genetic analysis, donors in an Asian-associated ancestry cluster had fewer N-insertions in productive TCRs than the approximately 670-donor mean. When HLA alleles, especially DR and DQ, strongly co-occurred, attributing TCR associations to individual alleles was difficult. A total of 164 TCR beta chains were listed by the study as associated with cytomegalovirus. According to a later analysis, parvovirus B19, influenza, CMV and Epstein-Barr virus appeared linked to several top co-occurrence clusters. The classifier was reported to diagnose cytomegalovirus status with high specificity and sensitivity in both the original cohort and the validation cohort. Compared with equally common non-associated chains, HLA-associated TCR beta chains in a later analysis were more clonally expanded and had lower generation probabilities. The sequencing pipeline was judged likely to have produced a cluster of highly shared sequence variants as a technical artifact. Three of the identified cytomegalovirus-associated TCR beta chains were confirmed in vitro to be specific for cytomegalovirus antigens. Correlated functional status among segregating V segments might reflect linkage disequilibrium, but an unknown experimental factor could not be ruled out. This cohort had only TCR beta chains sequenced, and the lack of alpha or paired-chain data limited which features could be detected. For the cohort, immune exposure information was limited to CMV serostatus. It was suggested by the authors that the approach could potentially be generalized to other disease states and immunological phenotypes. An association between a missense DCLRE1C variant and V-gene and J-gene trimming of TCR beta chains was found in a later genetic analysis and replicated in an independent cohort. A later analysis found that most CMV-associated TCR beta chains appeared HLA-restricted, with HLA associations seemingly driven largely by CMV exposure. While some public TCRs were present in many individuals, most TCR sequences turned up only very rarely across donors. Some IMGT-functional V segments, including TRBV6-2 and TRBV6-3, could not be distinguished by the 87-base-pair reads and were therefore excluded. Because counts were too low, approximately 18 rarely observed V segments, including chromosome 9 orphons, were excluded from the earlier analysis of 587 of the donors. A further reported finding was that TCR beta sequences accurately predicted the HLA-A and HLA-B alleles for most subjects in the first cohort. Specific HLA alleles were associated with over 15,000 TCR beta sequences at a false discovery rate of 0.05 in a later analysis. Sequencing depth was assumed to be roughly uniform across donors in the presence/absence analyses, though that assumption may not hold. An earlier analysis of approximately 500 of the donors showed that most TCR beta V segments appeared in productive rearrangements either about 90% or about 30% of the time, which broadly matched IMGT annotations.

The V end loses 0 bases and the J end loses 3 bases, and a stretch of 8 bases separates them. Via the germline V gene, CDR1 is LGHNA and CDR2 YSLEER. Inclusive of the bounding cysteine and phenylalanine, the CDR3 is 14 residues long. Only CDR3 DNA is held: 42 bases, read in frame from base 1. As regards this clone: Which antigen it targets is not known. Within one base of it there is no much larger clone, and no base qualities were kept.

The cohort was made up of about 670 healthy bone marrow donors. At the time of sampling, every cohort member was nominally healthy, though immune exposures that went unrecorded were likely present. CMV serostatus was positive for 289 and negative for 352 of the 666 cohort members, and was not recorded for this donor. Every donor gave a peripheral blood sample, and the peripheral blood mononuclear cells from that sample were used for TCR beta sequencing. The Qiagen DNeasy Blood Extraction Kit was used to extract genomic DNA from the blood cell samples. Library creation used the immunoSEQ multiplex PCR assay. The multiplex PCR relied on a mix of 60 forward primers for TCR Vbeta segments and 13 reverse primers for TCR Jbeta segments. The CDR3 region of rearranged TCR beta genes was amplified from genomic DNA by a multiplex PCR assay. On the Illumina HiSeq System, the amplified TCR beta libraries were sequenced as 87-base-pair reads. The paper's processing steps were these. A later analysis counted tens of millions of unique TCR beta chains across the 600 to 850 repertoires, and around 12 million of these chains were shared by at least two donors. Raw reads were error-corrected and collapsed into unique sequences by a nearest-neighbor algorithm in which closely related sequences were merged to remove PCR and sequencing errors. V, D and J gene segments were assigned by aligning CDR3 sequences to IMGT reference sequences. For a sequence to be retained, at least a six-nucleotide match to both a V gene segment and a J gene segment was required. A rearrangement counted as productive if the CDR3 had no stop codons and remained in frame with V and J, and every other rearrangement counted as non-productive. Following IMGT convention, CDR3 was defined as the stretch from the second conserved V-encoded cysteine up to the conserved J-encoded phenylalanine. In an earlier analysis of around 640 of the donors, sequences lacking an unambiguous match to a single V gene segment were excluded. An earlier analysis of 587 of the donors called V segments functional above 56.7% productive rearrangements and segregating when the between-donor standard deviation exceeded 5%. To diagnose cytomegalovirus status from the catalog of TCR beta chain sequences, a statistical classification framework was built. V and J gene assignment, in a later analysis, came from comparing TCR nucleotide sequences with IMGT/GENE-DB human TR gene sequences. The TCRdist pipeline was used in a later analysis to assign CDR3 sequences and most-parsimonious VDJ recombination scenarios. In a later analysis, every TCR beta chain was defined by the combination of its CDR3 amino acid sequence and its V-gene family, and reads without a unique V-gene family were dropped. As a way to deal with suspected cross-contamination and a sequencing artifact, a later analysis dropped roughly 600 nucleotide sequences that were highly shared and had low generation probability. In a later analysis, a clonal expansion index for each public chain was calculated from normalized within-repertoire ranks of inferred template counts. A later analysis computed generation probabilities with a VDJ recombination model fitted to out-of-frame rearrangements, and checked the results against IGoR. Hypergeometric tests were used in a later analysis to score TCR-TCR, TCR-HLA and TCR-CMV co-occurrence, with a repertoire-size bias correction applied to the TCR pairs. False discovery rates were estimated in a later analysis by permuting HLA or CMV assignments 20 times. In a later analysis, co-occurring TCRs were grouped with DBSCAN, and TCRdist sequence similarity was added when clustering was performed within HLA-allele-positive subsets. Repertoires with fewer than 30,000 or more than 120,000 public chains were left out of co-occurrence clustering, as were about 5 repertoires with anomalous nucleotide sharing. TCRdb re-hosts the immuneACCESS table, in-frame sequences only. Its copies lack some clones; in the studies checked, an unresolved V gene accounts for under half of them, and the cause for the rest is not known. That table gives V, J and clone size, and the DNA gave D and trimming. The sample records around 150,000 clones, 75% to 90% of which are singletons. About 2% of the sample belongs to the ten largest clones.

Sequenced material: PBMCs. Recombination connected TRBV4-3 to TRBJ1-1; the D segment cannot be called with confidence. This TCR derives from a human donor in good health. The bases are TGCGCCAGCAGCCAAGACGTAGCTTACACTGAAGCTTTCTTT. Its translation reads: CASSQDVAYTEAFF.